Below, 5 T cell receptor beta chains from the same sample are listed, as sequenced in a study of shared clonotypes between healthy human individuals. In the naive CD8 group, cells lacked CD45RO and were positively selected for CCR7, so terminally differentiated effector memory CD45RA+ cells were left out. Here immunoSEQ multiplex PCR was the method, and the copy in TCRdb shows in-frame clones only, minus some. The table has millions of clones, less than 95% seen once. Sample: naive CD8+ T cells sorted from blood. These receptors originate from a man between 18 and 29 years old in good health.

The chain employs TRBV5-1 and TRBJ2-7; 8 positions agree with TRBD1. V lost 4 bases and J lost 5; bases outside the gene matches: 8. The germline V gene has CDR1 SGHRS and CDR2 YFSETQ. This CDR3 region has 14 residues. The CDR3 nucleotides read TGCGCCAGCAGCGTTGACAGGGGTTTCGACGAGCAGTACTTC. Encoded protein: CASSVDRGFDEQYF.

The chain carries TRBV5-8 and TRBJ2-5; TRBD2 aligns across 14 bases. J gave up 4 bases and V 3 bases, and 2 bases lay outside the gene matches. CDR1 is SGHTS and CDR2 is YDEGEE in the germline V gene. The CDR3 has 15 amino acids. In DNA form, the CDR3 reads TGTGCCAGCAGCTCCGGGACTAGCGGGAGAGAGACCCAGTACTTC. Amino acid sequence: CASSSGTSGRETQYF.

Only one count was recorded for this clone. Distinct nucleotide sequences in the sample also encode this CDR3. The DNA of the CDR3 is TGCAGCGTTCTAACCGGGACAACTTACGAGCAGTACTTC. This encodes CSVLTGTTYEQYF. The chain has TRBV29-1 and TRBJ2-7, with D possibly being TRBD1 (6 bases). From germline, CDR1 is SQVTM and CDR2 ANQGSEA. V lost 5 bases, J lost 4 bases, and 15 bases lay in between. The CDR3 length is 13 residues.

With regard to this clone: Other nucleotide sequences from this sample produce the same CDR3. The gene calls are TRBV11-2 and TRBJ2-7, with 8 bases lining up with TRBD2. Germline-derived CDR1 and CDR2 are SGHAT and FQNNGV. This CDR3 region has 15 residues. V was pared by 0 bases and J by 2 bases, with 3 bases of the junction left unmatched. The CDR3 reads CASSLDPAGAYEQYF. In DNA, the CDR3 is TGTGCCAGCAGCTTAGACCCAGCGGGGGCCTACGAGCAGTACTTC.

This clone turned up a few times. This chain connects TRBV2 to TRBJ2-7; TRBD1 agrees at 10 bases. V was pared by 5 bases and J by 7 bases, with 14 bases of the junction left unmatched. Germline V gene lookup returns CDR1 SNHLY and CDR2 FYNNEI. The CDR3 length is 16 residues. The CDR3 here is CASSSPKGQGFGEQYF. The CDR3 bases are TGTGCCAGCAGTTCGCCGAAGGGACAGGGGTTCGGAGAGCAGTACTTC.